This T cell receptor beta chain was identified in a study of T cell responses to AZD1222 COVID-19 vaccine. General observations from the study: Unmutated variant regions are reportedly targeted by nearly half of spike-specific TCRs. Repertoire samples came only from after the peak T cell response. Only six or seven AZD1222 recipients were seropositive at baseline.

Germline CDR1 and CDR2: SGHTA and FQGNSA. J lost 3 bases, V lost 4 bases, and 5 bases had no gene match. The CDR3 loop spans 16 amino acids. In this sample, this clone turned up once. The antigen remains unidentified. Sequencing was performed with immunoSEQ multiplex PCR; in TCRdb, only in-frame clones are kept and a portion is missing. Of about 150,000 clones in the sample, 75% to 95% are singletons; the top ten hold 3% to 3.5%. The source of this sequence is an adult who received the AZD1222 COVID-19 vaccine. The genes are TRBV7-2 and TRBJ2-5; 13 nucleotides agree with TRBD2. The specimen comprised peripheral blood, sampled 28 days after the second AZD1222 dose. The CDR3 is CASSWGLAGTKETQYF. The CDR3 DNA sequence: TGTGCCAGCAGCTGGGGACTAGCGGGAACCAAAGAGACCCAGTACTTC.